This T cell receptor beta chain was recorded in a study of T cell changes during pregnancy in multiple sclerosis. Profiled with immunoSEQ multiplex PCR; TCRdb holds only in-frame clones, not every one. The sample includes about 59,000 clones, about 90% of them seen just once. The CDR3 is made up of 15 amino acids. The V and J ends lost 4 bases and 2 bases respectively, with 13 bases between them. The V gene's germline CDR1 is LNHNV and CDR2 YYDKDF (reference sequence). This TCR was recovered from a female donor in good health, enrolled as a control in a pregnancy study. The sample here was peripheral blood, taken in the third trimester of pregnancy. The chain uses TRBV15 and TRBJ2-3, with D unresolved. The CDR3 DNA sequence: TGTGCCACCAGCAACCAGGATCCCTACACAGATACGCAGTATTTT. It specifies CATSNQDPYTDTQYF.